Listed below are T cell receptor beta chains from one sample, sequenced in a study of neurological immune-mediated disorders. TCRdb re-analysed the 5' RACE reads in MiXCR, keeping a single row per CDR3 protein. The sample holds under 45,000 distinct CDR3 sequences; 12% are singletons and the top ten take 1.3%. The sequenced sample was PBMCs. The receptors derive from a female donor in good health. The CDR3 runs from the conserved cysteine through the conserved F or W. Each record gives: J gene, CDR3 length, clone size, V gene, D gene, CDR3 protein, CDR3 DNA. A D gene is named only where the DNA matches it firmly. Some rows mark clone size as missing; the rest say once, few, many or name a class of expanded clone.

TRBJ2-5 14 many TRBV25-1 TRBD1 CASRETGAFRTQYF TGTGCCAGCAGAGAAACAGGGGCCTTTCGGACCCAGTACTTC
TRBJ1-2 17 medium-sized TRBV5-1 . CASTDLGAGDGESGYTF TGCGCCAGCACCGACCTGGGGGCGGGGGATGGAGAGAGTGGCTACACCTTC
TRBJ1-2 16 many TRBV29-1 . CSVEARPGGARDGYTF TGCAGCGTTGAAGCCCGGCCGGGGGGCGCCCGGGATGGCTACACCTTC
TRBJ2-1 16 many TRBV20-1 TRBD2 CSASPTSGSSYNEQFF TGCAGTGCTAGCCCTACTAGCGGGAGTTCCTACAATGAGCAGTTCTTC
TRBJ2-5 15 many TRBV7-9 TRBD2 CASSRGAGGAETQYF TGTGCCAGCAGCCGGGGCGCGGGGGGCGCGGAGACCCAGTACTTC
TRBJ1-4 15 . TRBV5-1 . CASSLHSWTNEKLFF TGCGCCAGCAGCTTGCACAGCTGGACTAATGAAAAACTGTTTTTT
TRBJ1-5 13 many TRBV20-1 . CSAPDKGNQPQHF TGCAGTGCTCCTGACAAGGGCAATCAGCCCCAGCATTTT
TRBJ1-1 13 many TRBV3-1 . CASSARPNTEAFF TGTGCCAGCAGCGCCCGACCGAACACTGAAGCTTTCTTT
TRBJ1-1 14 many TRBV7-9 . CASSLAIDSREAFF TGTGCCAGCAGCTTAGCAATCGACAGCCGTGAAGCTTTCTTT
TRBJ1-1 14 many TRBV2 TRBD1 CASRPTGANTEAFF TGTGCCAGCAGACCGACAGGGGCGAACACTGAAGCTTTCTTT
TRBJ1-1 18 many TRBV15 . CATSTGRTSGARGTEAFF TGTGCCACCAGCACAGGGCGAACCTCTGGGGCGCGGGGCACTGAAGCTTTCTTT
TRBJ2-1 14 many TRBV7-9 . CASLDILSYNEQFF TGTGCCAGCCTGGACATTCTCTCCTACAATGAGCAGTTCTTC
TRBJ2-1 18 . TRBV24-1 TRBD2 CATSDAAYLAGEGNEQFF TGTGCCACCAGTGACGCCGCCTACTTAGCGGGAGAGGGCAATGAGCAGTTCTTC